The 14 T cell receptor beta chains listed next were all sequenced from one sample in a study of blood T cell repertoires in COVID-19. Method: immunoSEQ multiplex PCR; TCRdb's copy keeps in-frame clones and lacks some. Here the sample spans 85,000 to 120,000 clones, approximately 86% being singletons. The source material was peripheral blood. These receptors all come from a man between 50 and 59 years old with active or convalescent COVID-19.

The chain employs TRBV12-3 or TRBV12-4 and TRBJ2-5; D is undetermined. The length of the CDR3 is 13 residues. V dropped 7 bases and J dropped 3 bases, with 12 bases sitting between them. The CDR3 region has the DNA TGTGCCAGCACCCCGGGTATCGAAGAGACCCAGTACTTC. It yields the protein CASTPGIEETQYF.

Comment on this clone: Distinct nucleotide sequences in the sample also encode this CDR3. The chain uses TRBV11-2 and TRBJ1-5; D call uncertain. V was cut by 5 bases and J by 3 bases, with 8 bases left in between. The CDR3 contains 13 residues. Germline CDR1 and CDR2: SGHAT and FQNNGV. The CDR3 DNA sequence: TGTGCCAGCAGCCCGCAGTCCAATCAGCCCCAGCATTTT. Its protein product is CASSPQSNQPQHF.

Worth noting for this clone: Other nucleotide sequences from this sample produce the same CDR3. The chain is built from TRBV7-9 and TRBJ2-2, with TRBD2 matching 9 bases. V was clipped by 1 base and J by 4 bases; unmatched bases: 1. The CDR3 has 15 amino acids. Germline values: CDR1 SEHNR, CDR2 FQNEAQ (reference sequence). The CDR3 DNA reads TGTGCCAGCAGCTTAGGAGCGGGGGGCACCGGGGAGCTGTTTTTT. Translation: CASSLGAGGTGELFF.

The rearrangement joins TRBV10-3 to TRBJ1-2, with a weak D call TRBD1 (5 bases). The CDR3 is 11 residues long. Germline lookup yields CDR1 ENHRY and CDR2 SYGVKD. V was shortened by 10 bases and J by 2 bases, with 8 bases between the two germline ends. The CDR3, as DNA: TGTGCCACCGGGGGGAACTATGGCTACACCTTC. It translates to CATGGNYGYTF.

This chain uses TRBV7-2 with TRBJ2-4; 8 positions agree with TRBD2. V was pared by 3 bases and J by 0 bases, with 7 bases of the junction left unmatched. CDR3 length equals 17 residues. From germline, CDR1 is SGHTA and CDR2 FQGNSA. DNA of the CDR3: TGTGCCAGCAGCTTTCTTAGCGGGGTGATAGCCAAAAACATTCAGTACTTC. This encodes CASSFLSGVIAKNIQYF.

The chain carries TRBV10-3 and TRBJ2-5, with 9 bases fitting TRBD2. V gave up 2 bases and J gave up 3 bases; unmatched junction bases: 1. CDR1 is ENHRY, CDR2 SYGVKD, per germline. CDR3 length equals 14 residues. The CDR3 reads CAISEGGGEETQYF. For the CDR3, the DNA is TGTGCCATCAGTGAGGGCGGGGGGGAAGAGACCCAGTACTTC.

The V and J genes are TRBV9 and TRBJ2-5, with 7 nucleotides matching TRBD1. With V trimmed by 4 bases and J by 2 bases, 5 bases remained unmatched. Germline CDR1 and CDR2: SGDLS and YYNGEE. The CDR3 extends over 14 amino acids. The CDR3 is CASSPRDRQETQYF. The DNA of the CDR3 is TGTGCCAGCAGCCCTCGGGACAGACAAGAGACCCAGTACTTC.

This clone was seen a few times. CDR3 amino acids: CASSDGRGVSKNIQYF. CDR3 DNA sequence: TGTGCCAGCAGTGACGGCAGGGGGGTGAGCAAAAACATTCAGTACTTC. J is TRBJ2-4 and V is TRBV6-1; D perhaps matches TRBD1 (7 bases). The CDR3 is 16 residues long. Trimming took 3 bases from V and 3 from J, leaving 15 bases between them. CDR1 and CDR2 (germline): MNHNS, SASEGT.

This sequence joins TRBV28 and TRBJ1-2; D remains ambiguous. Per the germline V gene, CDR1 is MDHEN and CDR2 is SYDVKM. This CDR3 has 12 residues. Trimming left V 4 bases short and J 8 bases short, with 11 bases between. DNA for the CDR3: TGTGCCAGCAGTTCTGACATATTCGGCTACACCTTC. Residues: CASSSDIFGYTF.

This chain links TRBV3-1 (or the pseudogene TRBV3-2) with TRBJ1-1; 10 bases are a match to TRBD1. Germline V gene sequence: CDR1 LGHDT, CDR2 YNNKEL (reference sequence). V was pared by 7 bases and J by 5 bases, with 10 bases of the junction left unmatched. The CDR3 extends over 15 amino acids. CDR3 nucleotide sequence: TGTGCCAGCACTCCCGGGACAGGGGAGAAAACTGAAGCTTTCTTT. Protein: CASTPGTGEKTEAFF.

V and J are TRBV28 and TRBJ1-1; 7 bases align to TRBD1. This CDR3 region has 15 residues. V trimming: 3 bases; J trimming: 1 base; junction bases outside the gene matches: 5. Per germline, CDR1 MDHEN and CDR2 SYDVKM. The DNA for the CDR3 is TGTGCCAGCAGTTTTTCCTACAGGGGGAACACTGAAGCTTTCTTT. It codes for CASSFSYRGNTEAFF.

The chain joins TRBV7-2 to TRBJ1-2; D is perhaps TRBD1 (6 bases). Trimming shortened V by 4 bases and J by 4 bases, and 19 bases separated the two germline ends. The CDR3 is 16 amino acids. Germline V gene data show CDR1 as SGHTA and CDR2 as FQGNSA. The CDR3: CASSSAGGAVSYGYTF. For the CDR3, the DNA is TGTGCCAGCAGCTCCGCTGGGGGGGCGGTGAGCTATGGCTACACCTTC. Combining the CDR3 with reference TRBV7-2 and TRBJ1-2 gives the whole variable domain GAGVSQSPSNKVTEKGKDVELRCDPISGHTALYWYRQSLGQGLEFLIYFQGNSAPDKSGLPSDRFSAERTGGSVSTLTIQRTQQEDSAVYLCASSSAGGAVSYGYTFGSGTRLTVV.

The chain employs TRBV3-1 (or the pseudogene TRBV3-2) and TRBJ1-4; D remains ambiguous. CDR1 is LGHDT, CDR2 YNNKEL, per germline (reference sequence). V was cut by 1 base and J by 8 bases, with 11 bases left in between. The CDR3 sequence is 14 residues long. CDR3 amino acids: CASSQGSVREKLFF. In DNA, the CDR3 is TGTGCCAGCAGCCAAGGGTCAGTGCGGGAAAAACTGTTTTTT.

For the CDR3, the DNA is TGTGCCAGCAAAGCGGGGGAACGGCATACGCAGTATTTT. The encoded protein is CASKAGERHTQYF. V usage is TRBV2 and J usage is TRBJ2-3; 8 bases align to TRBD2. Germline loops: CDR1 SNHLY, CDR2 FYNNEI. With 7 bases clipped from V and 7 bases from J, the junction kept 7 bases outside the gene matches. The CDR3 is 13 residues long.